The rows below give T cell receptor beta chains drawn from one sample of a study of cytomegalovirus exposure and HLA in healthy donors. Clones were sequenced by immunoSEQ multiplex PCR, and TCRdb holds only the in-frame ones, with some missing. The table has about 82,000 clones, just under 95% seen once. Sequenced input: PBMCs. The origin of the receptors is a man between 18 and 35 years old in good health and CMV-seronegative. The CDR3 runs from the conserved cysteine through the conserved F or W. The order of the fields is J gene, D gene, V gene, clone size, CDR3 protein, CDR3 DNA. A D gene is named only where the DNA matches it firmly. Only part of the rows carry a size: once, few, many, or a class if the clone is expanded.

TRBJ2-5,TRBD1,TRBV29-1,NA,CSVYGTEETQYF,TGCAGCGTTTACGGGACAGAAGAGACCCAGTACTTC
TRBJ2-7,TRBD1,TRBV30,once,CAWSIPGQTYEQYF,TGTGCCTGGTCCATACCGGGACAGACCTACGAGCAGTACTTC
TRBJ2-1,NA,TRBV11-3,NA,CASRTGVAHEQFF,TGTGCCAGCAGAACGGGAGTAGCGCATGAGCAGTTCTTC
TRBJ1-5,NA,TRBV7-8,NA,CASMPNSNQPQHF,TGTGCCAGCATGCCTAATAGCAATCAGCCCCAGCATTTT
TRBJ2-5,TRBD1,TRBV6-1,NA,CAGRGRQGWTQYF,TGTGCCGGACGGGGGAGACAGGGGTGGACCCAGTACTTC
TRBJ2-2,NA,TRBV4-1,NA,CASSQSQVRGPGELFF,TGCGCCAGCAGCCAGTCACAGGTCAGGGGCCCCGGGGAGCTGTTTTTT
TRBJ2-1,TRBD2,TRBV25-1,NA,CASRTSGASNEQFF,TGTGCCAGCAGGACTAGCGGGGCAAGCAATGAGCAGTTCTTC
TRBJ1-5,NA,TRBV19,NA,CASSTPGNRIPQHF,TGTGCCAGTAGTACCCCAGGGAACCGGATTCCCCAGCATTTT
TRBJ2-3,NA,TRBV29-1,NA,CSVKGRLNPDTQYF,TGCAGCGTGAAGGGGCGACTGAATCCAGATACGCAGTATTTT
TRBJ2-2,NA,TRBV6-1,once,CASSVFPPWELFF,TGTGCCAGCAGTGTTTTCCCCCCTTGGGAGCTGTTTTTT
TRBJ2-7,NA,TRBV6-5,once,CASSYSFRGYEQYF,TGTGCCAGCAGTTACTCGTTCCGGGGGTACGAGCAGTACTTC
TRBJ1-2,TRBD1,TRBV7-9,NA,CASSYRGVDYGYTF,TGTGCCAGCAGCTACAGGGGGGTTGACTATGGCTACACCTTC
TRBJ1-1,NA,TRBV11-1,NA,CASSSGFGATEAFF,TGTGCCAGCAGCTCAGGGTTTGGTGCAACTGAAGCTTTCTTT
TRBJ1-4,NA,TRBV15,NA,CATSSGEDENEKLFF,TGTGCCACCAGCAGCGGGGAGGACGAAAATGAAAAACTGTTTTTT
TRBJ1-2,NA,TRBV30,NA,CAWSVRRVRGTF,TGTGCCTGGAGTGTACGCCGCGTTCGGGGCACCTTC
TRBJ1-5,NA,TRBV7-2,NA,CASSLVYSNQPQHF,TGTGCCAGCAGCTTAGTATATAGCAATCAGCCCCAGCATTTT
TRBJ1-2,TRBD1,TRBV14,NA,CASSRDSLNYGYTF,TGTGCCAGCAGCCGGGACAGCCTGAACTATGGCTACACCTTC
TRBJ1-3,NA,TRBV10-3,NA,CAISPQGQGSGNTIYF,TGTGCCATCAGCCCACAGGGCCAGGGCTCTGGAAACACCATATATTTT
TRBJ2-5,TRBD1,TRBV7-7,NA,CASSFDTTGARETQYF,TGTGCTAGCAGCTTCGACACGACAGGGGCGAGGGAGACCCAGTACTTC
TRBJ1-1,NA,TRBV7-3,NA,CASSLTVKLEGGAEAFF,TGTGCCAGCAGCTTAACGGTCAAATTAGAAGGGGGAGCTGAAGCTTTCTTT
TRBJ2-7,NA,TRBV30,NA,CAWSYQGYEQYF,TGTGCCTGGAGTTATCAGGGCTACGAGCAGTACTTC
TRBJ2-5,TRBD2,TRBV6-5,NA,CASSYLGLGNGQYF,TGTGCCAGCAGTTACCTGGGACTAGGAAATGGCCAGTACTTC
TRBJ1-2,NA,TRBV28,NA,CASSLRVPGYTF,TGTGCCAGCAGTTTACGTGTTCCTGGCTACACCTTC
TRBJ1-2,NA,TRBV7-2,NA,CASSPRGAGNYGYTF,TGTGCCAGCAGCCCGAGGGGAGCGGGGAACTATGGCTACACCTTC
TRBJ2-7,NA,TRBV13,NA,CASSLWRTTYEQYF,TGTGCCAGCAGCTTATGGAGGACTACCTACGAGCAGTACTTC
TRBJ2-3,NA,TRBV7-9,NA,CASSDSLGTQYF,TGTGCCAGCAGCGATAGTCTAGGCACGCAGTATTTT
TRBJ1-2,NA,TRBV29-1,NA,CSVGGGRYGYTF,TGCAGCGTTGGGGGAGGCAGATATGGCTACACCTTC
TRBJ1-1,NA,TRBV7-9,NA,CASSSYSRTVNTEAFF,TGTGCCAGCAGCTCATACTCAAGGACAGTGAACACTGAAGCTTTCTTT
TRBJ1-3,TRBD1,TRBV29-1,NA,CSGGQAGNTIYF,TGCAGCGGGGGACAGGCTGGAAACACCATATATTTT
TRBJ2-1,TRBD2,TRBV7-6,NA,CASSQDTSGVGGEQFF,TGTGCCAGCAGCCAGGACACTAGCGGGGTTGGGGGTGAGCAGTTCTTC
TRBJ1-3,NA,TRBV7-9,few,CASNRLDGNTIYF,TGTGCCAGCAACCGACTGGATGGAAACACCATATATTTT
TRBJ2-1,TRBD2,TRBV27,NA,CASSRLAGVNEQFF,TGTGCCAGCAGTAGGCTAGCGGGAGTTAATGAGCAGTTCTTC
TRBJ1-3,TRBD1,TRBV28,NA,CASTLPGTGGLNTIYF,TGTGCCAGCACCCTACCCGGCACAGGGGGCTTAAACACCATATATTTT
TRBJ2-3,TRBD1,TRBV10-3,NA,CAISLQGEDTQYF,TGTGCCATCAGTCTACAGGGGGAGGATACGCAGTATTTT
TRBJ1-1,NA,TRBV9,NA,CASSVAQGGEAFF,TGTGCCAGCAGCGTAGCGCAGGGAGGTGAAGCTTTCTTT